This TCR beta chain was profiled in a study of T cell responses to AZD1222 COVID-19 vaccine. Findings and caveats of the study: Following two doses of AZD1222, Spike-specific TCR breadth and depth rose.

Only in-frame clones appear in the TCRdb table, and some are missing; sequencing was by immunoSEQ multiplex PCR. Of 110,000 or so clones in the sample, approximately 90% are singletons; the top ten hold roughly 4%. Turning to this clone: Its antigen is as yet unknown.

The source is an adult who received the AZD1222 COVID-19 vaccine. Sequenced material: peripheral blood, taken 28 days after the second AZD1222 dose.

The CDR3 sequence: CASSLGQANTEAFF. Here the CDR3 DNA reads TGTGCCAGCAGCTTGGGACAGGCGAACACTGAAGCTTTCTTT. The chain joins TRBV5-6 to TRBJ1-1; a weak D match, TRBD1 (6 bases). Germline V gives CDR1 SGHDT, CDR2 YYEEEE. Trimming left V 0 bases short and J 1 base short, with 7 bases between. CDR3 length equals 14 residues.